One sample yielded the 7 T cell receptor beta chains listed below, sequenced in a study of cytomegalovirus exposure and HLA in healthy donors. The PCR had 60 Vbeta and 13 Jbeta primers. The data were produced by immunoSEQ multiplex PCR, yet TCRdb's version contains in-frame clones alone and is incomplete. Altogether over 80,000 clones are present, roughly 74% being singletons, with the ten largest covering around an eighth. The sequencing sample was made of PBMCs. The receptors come from a woman in her 70s in good health and CMV-seropositive.

The genes are TRBV27 and TRBJ2-7; 14 bases agree with TRBD2. V gave up 5 bases and J gave up 0 bases; unmatched junction bases: 9. The CDR3 contains 18 residues. Germline V CDR1 and CDR2: MNHEY, SMNVEV (reference sequence). In DNA form, the CDR3 reads TGTGCCAGCAGTCCTTGGACTAGCGGGGGGTTCCTCTCCTACGAGCAGTACTTC. Encoded protein: CASSPWTSGGFLSYEQYF.

The CDR3: CASSQSGTTYNEQFF. In nucleotides, the CDR3 is TGTGCCAGCAGCCAAAGTGGGACAACTTACAATGAGCAGTTCTTC. The chain joins TRBV7-3 to TRBJ2-1; TRBD1 is a possible D gene (6 bases). V was clipped by 5 bases and J by 4 bases, with 15 bases between them. The CDR3 loop spans 15 amino acids. Per the germline V gene, CDR1 is SGHTA and CDR2 is FQGTGA. Full variable domain (rest looked up from reference TRBV7-3 and TRBJ2-1): GAGVSQTPSNKVTEKGKYVELRCDPISGHTALYWYRQSLGQGPEFLIYFQGTGAADDSGLPNDRFFAVRPEGSVSTLKIQRTERGDSAVYLCASSQSGTTYNEQFFGPGTRLTVL.

The chain is built from TRBV7-9 and TRBJ2-1; the match to TRBD1 covers 8 bases. Germline lookup yields CDR1 SEHNR and CDR2 FQNEAQ (reference sequence). There are 13 residues in the CDR3. The CDR3 nucleotides read TGTGTCTCCACGAGGACAGGGTCCCATGAGCAGTTCTTC. This encodes CVSTRTGSHEQFF.

J is TRBJ2-7 and V is TRBV6-5, with D perhaps TRBD1 (6 bases). V shed 7 bases and J shed 0 bases, with 16 bases lying between them. Germline V gives CDR1 MNHEY, CDR2 SVGAGI. The CDR3 has 15 amino acids. Written as DNA, the CDR3 is TGTGCCAGCACAATAAATGGGGGCTTCTCCTACGAGCAGTACTTC. This sequence encodes CASTINGGFSYEQYF.

The CDR3 DNA is TGTGCCAGCAGAAAACTAGCGGGAGTCCCAGATACGCAGTATTTT. Translated: CASRKLAGVPDTQYF. The chain carries TRBV2 and TRBJ2-3, with 11 bases identical to TRBD2. Per germline, CDR1 SNHLY and CDR2 FYNNEI. V lost 6 bases to trimming and J lost 4 bases; unmatched junction nucleotides: 6. The length of the CDR3 is 15 residues.

This clone was seen only once. The rearrangement links TRBV5-6 to TRBJ2-5; the match to TRBD2 covers 8 bases. The CDR3 extends over 14 amino acids. Germline V gene lookup returns CDR1 SGHDT and CDR2 YYEEEE. Unmatched junction bases numbered 4, after V lost 5 bases and J lost 1 base. CDR3: CASRRRGGQETQYF. In DNA form, the CDR3 reads TGTGCCAGCAGGCGCCGGGGGGGCCAAGAGACCCAGTACTTC.

The chain couples TRBV19 to TRBJ2-7; D is ambiguous. Germline assignment: CDR1 LNHDA and CDR2 SQIVND (reference sequence). The V and J ends lost 5 bases and 3 bases respectively, with 14 bases between them. The CDR3 runs 14 residues. CDR3: CASSPYPRVYEQYF. In DNA form, the CDR3 reads TGTGCCAGTAGTCCATATCCCCGGGTCTACGAGCAGTACTTC.